Listed below are T cell receptor beta chains from one sample, sequenced in a study of shared clonotypes between healthy human individuals. The data were produced by immunoSEQ multiplex PCR, yet TCRdb's version contains in-frame clones alone and is incomplete. The table shows more than 850,000 clones, with around 82% occurring only once. What was sequenced was memory CD4+ T cells from PBMCs. These receptors all come from a man between 18 and 35 years old in good health. Some clones in this sample may be carry-over from other donors' samples. The conserved cysteine and the conserved F or W are not part of the CDR3 here. D genes are given only for firm matches.

>TRBV5-1|TRBJ1-2|NA
ASSPLGPLDGYT
>TRBV30|TRBJ1-4|NA
AWSLWGVNEKLF
>TRBV28|TRBJ1-2|NA
ASIPPGKGASYGYT
>TRBV7-3|TRBJ2-2|NA
ASSLFHGELF
>TRBV29-1|TRBJ2-2|NA
SVPTGGITGELF
>TRBV19|TRBJ1-1|NA
ASRSGGTNTEAF
>TRBV28|TRBJ2-1|NA
ASNPPGSYNEQF
>TRBV4-3|TRBJ2-3|NA
ASSRRGLMGQY
>TRBV7-2|TRBJ2-3|TRBD2
ASSFSGRPPQY
>TRBV4-1|TRBJ2-4|NA
ASSQGRPLAKNIQY
>TRBV9|TRBJ2-1|NA
ASSEVSSYNEQF
>TRBV15|TRBJ2-1|TRBD2
ATSRDRGDEQF
>TRBV5-1|TRBJ2-3|NA
ASSFGFAAYTDTQY
>TRBV5-4|TRBJ2-7|NA
ASSRPGPGGEQY
>TRBV2|TRBJ2-5|NA
ASRLSGETQY
>TRBV2|TRBJ2-7|TRBD1
ASSLDRNSYEQY
>TRBV7-4|TRBJ1-2|NA
ASSLGRLDGYT
>TRBV9|TRBJ1-3|NA
ASSVDGSSGNTIY
>TRBV20-1|TRBJ2-7|NA
SASLAYEQY
>TRBV11-2|TRBJ2-1|NA
ASSPGVAVYNEQF
>TRBV28|TRBJ1-1|NA
ASSLVGAGEAF
>TRBV10-3|TRBJ1-5|NA
AISAGSNSNQPQH
>TRBV19|TRBJ2-5|NA
ATYHETQY
>TRBV14|TRBJ1-1|NA
ASSLYGSGTEAF
>TRBV4-1|TRBJ2-2|NA
ASTPSGELF
>TRBV9|TRBJ2-1|TRBD2
ASSARLAGEREQF
>TRBV4-1|TRBJ1-4|NA
ASSQEGRNEKLF
>TRBV5-1|TRBJ2-3|NA
ASSPWTLEADTQY
>TRBV29-1|TRBJ2-5|NA
SVESYHQETQY
>TRBV9|TRBJ2-3|NA
ASSARGRDSTQY
>TRBV28|TRBJ2-6|NA
ASRSPSQRSGANVLT
>TRBV5-4|TRBJ2-6|TRBD1
ASTDPGQGERISGANVLT
>TRBV11-2|TRBJ2-3|TRBD1
ASSPDRGRGDTQY
>TRBV10-3|TRBJ1-2|NA
AISVRGIDYGYT
>TRBV2|TRBJ2-3|NA
ASSAGPPEY
>TRBV7-9|TRBJ2-2|TRBD1
ASSLGTGVAGELF
>TRBV2|TRBJ2-1|TRBD2
ASQPGLAGGDNEQF
>TRBV6-5|TRBJ2-2|NA
ASRPGNTGELF
>TRBV5-8|TRBJ2-1|NA
ASSLVVEQF
>TRBV9|TRBJ2-1|NA
ASSVDSYESANEQF
>TRBV5-8|TRBJ1-1|NA
ASSVGHANTEAF
>TRBV5-7|TRBJ1-5|TRBD1
ASSLAQGETVPAEPQH
>TRBV7-6|TRBJ2-2|NA
ASSLADRSTGELF
>TRBV30|TRBJ2-7|NA
AWRGNHYEQY
>TRBV5-1|TRBJ1-1|NA
ASSLVVTSAADGMNTEAF
>TRBV7-9|TRBJ1-4|NA
ASSISGIEKLF
>TRBV5-6|TRBJ2-2|NA
ASSSPRGNTGELF
>TRBV28|TRBJ2-1|TRBD2
ASSLAGLAGAIGQF
>TRBV18|TRBJ2-7|TRBD2
ASGSGLPYEQY
>TRBV7-8|TRBJ2-7|NA
ASSYLGPVYEQY
>TRBV7-2|TRBJ2-7|TRBD2
ASSLFKLAGGQPLEQY
>TRBV28|TRBJ2-5|NA
ASTAYQETQY